This TCR beta chain was observed in a study of early T cells in non-severe SARS-CoV-2 infection. Study information: Bulk RNA from unsorted whole blood was sequenced; chains were unpaired. Study-wide points: Anti-spike CD8 responses were favored in VDJdb matching, and private and CD4 specificities were missed.

This clonotype was detected only a few times. What it recognizes is unknown. This CDR3 has 15 residues. The germline V gene encodes CDR1 DFQATT and CDR2 SNEGSKA (reference sequence). Trimming pared 1 base from V and 0 bases from J, leaving 10 bases between. Unique molecular identifier tags were affixed to discrete cDNA molecules. Each CDR3 protein gets one entry after TCRdb re-called the 5' RACE reads with MiXCR. Counted here are about 46,000 distinct CDR3 sequences, about 9.3% occurring once; the ten biggest clones make up under 15%. This chain uses TRBV20-1 with TRBJ1-3, with a possible D match to TRBD1 (5 bases). The receptor was derived from an adult who was a healthcare worker with PCR-confirmed SARS-CoV-2 infection or an uninfected control (not recorded which). Material for sequencing was whole blood. The CDR3 DNA reads as TGCAGTGCTAGAGGGGACGGATCCTCTGGAAACACCATATATTTT. It translates to CSARGDGSSGNTIYF.